Here is one T cell receptor beta chain with its context. These data come from a study of blood T cell repertoires in COVID-19. Assay: immunoSEQ multiplex PCR; the TCRdb copy retains only in-frame clones and omits some. The sample yields around 180,000 clones, under 85% seen once. Seattle patients were enrolled while actively infected and followed longitudinally. The specimen was peripheral blood. This TCR derives from an elderly man with COVID-19, enrolled during active disease.

The CDR3 nucleotides read TGTGCCAGCAGCCCCGGGGGGCTGGTTTACGAGCAGTACTTC. It codes for CASSPGGLVYEQYF. The V gene is TRBV4-2, the J gene TRBJ2-7, with D perhaps TRBD2 (7 bases). The CDR3 is 14 residues long. Germline CDR1 is LGHNA and CDR2 is YNFKEQ. Deletions cut 4 bases from V and 4 bases from J, with 14 bases between.